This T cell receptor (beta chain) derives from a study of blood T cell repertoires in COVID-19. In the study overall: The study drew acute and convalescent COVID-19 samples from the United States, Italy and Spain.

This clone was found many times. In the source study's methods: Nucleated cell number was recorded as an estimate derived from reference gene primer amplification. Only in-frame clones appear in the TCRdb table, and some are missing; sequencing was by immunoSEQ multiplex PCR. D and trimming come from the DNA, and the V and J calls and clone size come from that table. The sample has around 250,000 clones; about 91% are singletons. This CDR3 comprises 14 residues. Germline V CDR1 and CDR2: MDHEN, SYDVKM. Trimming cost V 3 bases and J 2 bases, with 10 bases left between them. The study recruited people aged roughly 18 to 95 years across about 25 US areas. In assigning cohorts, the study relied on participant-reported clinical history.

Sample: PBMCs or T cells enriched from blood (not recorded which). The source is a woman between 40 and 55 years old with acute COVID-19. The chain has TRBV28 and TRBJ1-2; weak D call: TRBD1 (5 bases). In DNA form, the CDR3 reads TGTGCCAGCAGTTTGGGGCGGACGAACTATGGCTACACCTTC. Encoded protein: CASSLGRTNYGYTF.